These 22 T cell receptor beta chains originate from one sample sequenced in a study of cytomegalovirus exposure and HLA in healthy donors. In the PCR, 60 Vbeta and 13 Jbeta primers were used. Repertoires were generated with immunoSEQ multiplex PCR, while TCRdb's copy carries only in-frame clones and drops some. Of roughly 150,000 clones listed, roughly 68% are singletons. Specimen: PBMCs. The receptor set was obtained from a man aged 30-40 years in good health and CMV-seropositive.

The rearrangement joins TRBV14 to TRBJ2-5; the match to TRBD1 covers 7 bases. Germline trimming cut 4 bases from V and 13 bases from J; bases unmatched to any gene: 15. The CDR3 covers 14 residues. Germline lookup yields CDR1 SGHDN and CDR2 FVKESK. The CDR3: CASSLGTEPYPTYF. DNA for the CDR3: TGTGCCAGCAGCCTCGGGACAGAGCCGTACCCAACGTACTTC.

This rearrangement joins TRBV11-3 to TRBJ2-5; 7 bases fit TRBD2. Germline V gives CDR1 SGHNT, CDR2 YENEEA. V lost 0 bases and J lost 7; bases outside the gene matches: 14. This CDR3 has 17 amino acids. The CDR3 bases are TGTGCCAGCAGCTTAGACCGAAGGGACTACCCTAATGGGACCCAGTACTTC. This codes for CASSLDRRDYPNGTQYF.

This chain links TRBV27 with TRBJ2-7; D might be TRBD2 (6 bases). V shed 5 bases and J shed 2 bases, with 10 bases lying between them. Germline CDR1 MNHEY, CDR2 SMNVEV (reference sequence). The CDR3 consists of 13 residues. CDR3 coding DNA: TGTGCCAGCAGTCCCGGAGGGGCCTACGAGCAGTACTTC. Translating gives CASSPGGAYEQYF.

This clone was counted between two and nine times. The chain couples TRBV4-1 to TRBJ1-1; the D gene is possibly TRBD1 (5 bases). Trimming cost V 0 bases and J 5 bases, with 16 bases left between them. Germline V lookup: CDR1 MGHRA, CDR2 YSYEKL. The CDR3 has 16 amino acids. CDR3 sequence (DNA): TGCGCCAGCAGCCAAGAAAGGGGTCAGTCGTGGACTGAAGCTTTCTTT. It translates to CASSQERGQSWTEAFF.

This clone occurred a few times. This chain uses TRBV27 with TRBJ2-7, with unresolved D. V was clipped by 5 bases and J by 7 bases, with 12 bases between them. Per the germline V gene, CDR1 is MNHEY and CDR2 is SMNVEV (reference sequence). This CDR3 is 12 amino acids long. The CDR3 region has the DNA TGTGCCAGCAGTGCCGCCGGCAGGGAGCAGTACTTC. Protein product: CASSAAGREQYF.

The chain uses TRBV5-1 and TRBJ2-2; 13 bases are a match to TRBD2. V dropped 4 bases and J dropped 5; count of bases not matched to a gene: 14. The CDR3 is 19 amino acids. Germline V gives CDR1 SGHRS, CDR2 YFSETQ. The CDR3 bases are TGCGCCAGCAGCCATCCTACTAGCGGGAGGGCCTCATGGACCGGGGAGCTGTTTTTT. Its protein is CASSHPTSGRASWTGELFF.

This chain joins TRBV19 and TRBJ2-3, with a weak D call TRBD1 (6 bases). The V gene's germline CDR1 is LNHDA and CDR2 SQIVND (reference sequence). The CDR3 has 15 amino acids. The ends were cut back, 3 bases at V and 2 bases at J, with 12 bases in the middle. The CDR3 reads CASSIEGGDTDTQYF. CDR3 nucleotide sequence: TGTGCCAGTAGTATTGAAGGGGGTGACACAGATACGCAGTATTTT.

In DNA, the CDR3 is TGTGCCAGCAGCCCCCCCGGGACTAGCAATGAGCAGTTCTTC. Translation: CASSPPGTSNEQFF. V usage is TRBV7-3 and J usage is TRBJ2-1, with 8 nucleotides matching TRBD2. The CDR3 totals 14 residues. V shed 5 bases and J 6 bases; nucleotides not matched to a gene: 6. Per germline, CDR1 SGHTA and CDR2 FQGTGA.

This chain uses TRBV4-1 with TRBJ2-3; 10 nucleotides agree with TRBD2. The germline V gene has CDR1 MGHRA and CDR2 YSYEKL. V was clipped by 4 bases and J by 6 bases; unmatched bases: 13. The CDR3 extends over 17 amino acids. The CDR3 protein is CASSLRASGRGPDTQYF. The DNA for the CDR3 is TGCGCCAGCAGCCTCCGGGCTAGCGGGAGAGGTCCGGATACGCAGTATTTT.

A few counts support this clone. The chain couples TRBV2 to TRBJ1-3; TRBD1 might be the D (5 bases). Trimming pared 5 bases from V and 4 bases from J, leaving 12 bases between. This CDR3 comprises 14 residues. CDR1 is SNHLY and CDR2 is FYNNEI in the germline V gene. CDR3 DNA sequence: TGTGCCAGCAGTCCGACTCGGACAGGAAACACCATATATTTT. Translation gives CASSPTRTGNTIYF.

This clone came up a few times. This rearrangement joins TRBV11-3 to TRBJ2-7; 9 bases fit TRBD2. The CDR3 totals 20 residues. With V trimmed by 4 bases and J by 1 base, 20 bases remained unmatched. CDR1 is SGHNT and CDR2 is YENEEA in the germline V gene. DNA for the CDR3: TGTGCCAGCAGCTCTAGGGGGTGGATGGTAGCGGGAGATCAGTCCTACGAGCAGTACTTC. This translates into CASSSRGWMVAGDQSYEQYF. Full variable domain (outside the CDR3, taken from reference TRBV11-3 and TRBJ2-7): EAGVVQSPRYKIIEKKQPVAFWCNPISGHNTLYWYLQNLGQGPELLIRYENEEAVDDSQLPKDRFSAERLKGVDSTLKIQPAELGDSAVYLCASSSRGWMVAGDQSYEQYFGPGTRLTVT.

The chain joins TRBV6-4 to TRBJ2-1; TRBD2 aligns across 12 bases. The CDR3 has 16 residues. Looked up from germline, CDR1 is MRHNA and CDR2 is SNTAGT. V lost 0 bases, J lost 4 bases, and 1 base stayed unmatched. This CDR3 is CASSDSGTSGYNEQFF. As DNA, the CDR3 is TGTGCCAGCAGTGACTCGGGGACTAGCGGGTACAATGAGCAGTTCTTC.

V usage is TRBV30 and J usage is TRBJ2-1; the match to TRBD2 covers 7 bases. Trimming cost V 0 bases and J 8 bases; bases outside gene matches: 10. Looked up from germline, CDR1 is GTSNPN and CDR2 is SVGIG (reference sequence). The CDR3 covers 15 residues. DNA for the CDR3: TGTGCCTGGAGTGTACTTAGCGGGTTTAAGGATGAGCAGTTCTTC. It yields the protein CAWSVLSGFKDEQFF.

Written as DNA, the CDR3 is TGTGCCAGCAGTTTAAGTTCGGGGAATGAGCAGTTCTTC. As protein: CASSLSSGNEQFF. V gene TRBV27 combines with J gene TRBJ2-1; D possibly corresponds to TRBD2 (5 bases). Per germline, CDR1 MNHEY and CDR2 SMNVEV (reference sequence). The V end was cut by 2 bases, the J end by 7 bases, with 9 bases between. This CDR3 is built from 13 residues.

The chain uses TRBV19 and TRBJ1-4; D not certain. The CDR3 sequence is 16 residues long. With 5 bases removed from V and 2 bases from J, the gap between germline ends came to 15 bases. Germline loops: CDR1 LNHDA, CDR2 SQIVND (reference sequence). The CDR3 coding sequence is TGTGCCAGTAGTCCGTTGCGTGCGCTGACTAATGAAAAACTGTTTTTT. This sequence encodes CASSPLRALTNEKLFF.

This clone appeared once. The rearrangement links TRBV27 to TRBJ2-5; possibly TRBD1 for D (5 bases). The DNA matches TRBJ2-7 better at its end, which makes the J call doubtful. Germline CDR1 MNHEY, CDR2 SMNVEV (reference sequence). This CDR3 is built from 11 residues. The CDR3 loop reads CASSLGHEQYF. CDR3 nucleotides: TGTGCCAGCTCCCTGGGGCACGAGCAGTACTTC.

This rearrangement joins TRBV7-2 to TRBJ2-3; a possible D gene is TRBD2 (6 bases). V was cut by 3 bases and J by 0 bases, with 13 bases left in between. The CDR3 has 16 residues. Germline values: CDR1 SGHTA, CDR2 FQGNSA. CDR3: CASSFLAYSSTDTQYF. CDR3 in DNA: TGTGCCAGCAGCTTCCTAGCGTACTCTAGCACAGATACGCAGTATTTT.

The rearrangement joins TRBV13 to TRBJ2-3, with 8 bases that match TRBD2. Germline CDR1 reads PRHDT; CDR2 reads FYEKMQ (reference sequence). The V segment lost 5 bases and the J segment 2 bases; nucleotides outside the gene matches: 12. The CDR3 runs to 17 residues. This CDR3 reads CASSPELAATYTDTQYF. The CDR3 DNA reads as TGTGCCAGCAGCCCAGAACTAGCGGCGACTTACACAGATACGCAGTATTTT.

This chain links TRBV5-4 with TRBJ2-7; tentatively, D is TRBD1 (6 bases). In germline, CDR1 is SGHNT, CDR2 YYREEE (reference sequence). V was clipped by 5 bases and J by 3 bases, with 9 bases between them. The CDR3 length is 12 residues. The CDR3 DNA follows: TGTGCCAGCAGTATGGACAGCTACGAGCAGTACTTC. Translating gives CASSMDSYEQYF.

CDR3 sequence reads: CASRDYILAGEKTNTGELFF. CDR3 in DNA: TGTGCCAGCAGGGACTACATCCTAGCGGGAGAGAAAACGAACACCGGGGAGCTGTTTTTT. This sequence joins TRBV2 and TRBJ2-2; the match to TRBD2 covers 10 bases. The ends lost 6 bases at V and 0 bases at J; junction bases unmatched: 16. In germline, CDR1 is SNHLY, CDR2 FYNNEI. CDR3 length: 20 amino acids.

Details on this clone: This specimen includes other DNA sequences encoding the same CDR3. The rearrangement links TRBV30 to TRBJ2-7, with D perhaps matching TRBD1 (6 bases). CDR1 and CDR2 from the germline V gene are GTSNPN and SVGIG (reference sequence). V lost 3 bases, J lost 1 base, and 10 bases lay in between. The CDR3 totals 13 residues. CDR3 coding DNA: TGTGCCTGGAGCACAGGGTTGTCCTACGAGCAGTACTTC. This sequence encodes CAWSTGLSYEQYF.

The chain carries TRBV7-9 and TRBJ1-4; 8 positions match TRBD1. Losses at the gene ends were 7 bases for V and 6 bases for J; bases not matched to a gene: 7. Germline V CDR1 and CDR2: SEHNR, FQNEAQ (reference sequence). The CDR3 has 14 residues. Here the CDR3 reads CASTSTGEYEKLFF. CDR3 nucleotides: TGTGCCAGCACCTCGACAGGGGAATATGAAAAACTGTTTTTT.